These 8 T cell receptor beta chains came from one sample sequenced in a study of shared T cell receptors in the human thymus. Data came from immunoSEQ multiplex PCR; TCRdb stores just in-frame clones and leaves some out. In the table there are some 400,000 clones, approximately 95% of which are singletons. The sample consisted of thymocytes. The receptors were gathered from a human donor.

The V call is TRBV7-9, the J call TRBJ2-1; tentatively, D is TRBD1 (5 bases). The V end lost 4 bases, the J end lost 9 bases, and 13 bases lay between the germline ends. Looked up from germline, CDR1 is SEHNR and CDR2 is FQNEAQ (reference sequence). The CDR3 is 13 residues long. In DNA form, the CDR3 reads TGTGCCAGCAGCTGGACAAACCCGGGTGAGCAGTTCTTC. Its protein product is CASSWTNPGEQFF.

The chain uses TRBV4-1 and TRBJ1-2, with TRBD1 as a possible D gene (5 bases). The V and J ends lost 4 bases and 7 bases respectively, with 22 bases between them. Germline V gene lookup returns CDR1 MGHRA and CDR2 YSYEKL. CDR3 length: 16 residues. The CDR3 reads CASSPAPRFRESGYTF. Written as DNA, the CDR3 is TGCGCCAGCAGCCCAGCCCCGAGGTTCAGGGAAAGTGGCTACACCTTC.

This chain links TRBV10-3 with TRBJ2-7; TRBD2 matches at 8 bases. After removal of 4 bases from V and 3 bases from J, the junction contained 17 bases not matched to a gene. CDR1 is ENHRY and CDR2 is SYGVKD in the germline V gene. The CDR3 loop spans 18 amino acids. This CDR3 is CAISGRLLGRAFVYEQYF. CDR3 DNA sequence: TGTGCCATCAGTGGGCGACTGCTCGGGAGGGCCTTTGTCTACGAGCAGTACTTC.

The chain uses TRBV10-2 and TRBJ2-4; 10 nucleotides line up with TRBD2. CDR3 length equals 21 residues. CDR1 and CDR2 (germline): WSHSY, SAAADI. J gave up 0 bases and V 8 bases, and 22 bases lay outside the gene matches. CDR3 residues: CASSGPPGLAHLLLAKNIQYF. For the CDR3, the DNA is TGCGCCAGCTCAGGGCCACCGGGACTAGCGCATCTGCTTCTAGCCAAAAACATTCAGTACTTC.

In this sample, this clone turned up once. The CDR3 spells CASSSVDRDQPDTQYF. In DNA form, the CDR3 reads TGTGCCAGCAGCTCCGTAGACAGGGACCAGCCAGATACGCAGTATTTT. The chain recombines TRBV7-9 with TRBJ2-3, with TRBD1 matching 7 bases. Trimming took 4 bases from V and 4 from J; bases not matched to a gene: 11. Germline CDR1 is SEHNR and CDR2 is FQNEAQ (reference sequence). There are 16 residues in the CDR3.

This chain joins TRBV27 and TRBJ1-1, with D hard to call. Trimming shortened V by 2 bases and J by 0 bases, and 13 bases separated the two germline ends. Germline CDR1 MNHEY, CDR2 SMNVEV (reference sequence). The CDR3 has 16 residues. In DNA form, the CDR3 reads TGTGCCAGCAGTTTAATCTCGGATAGAATGAACACTGAAGCTTTCTTT. Translation gives CASSLISDRMNTEAFF.

J is TRBJ1-5 and V is TRBV28; D may be TRBD1 (6 bases). The CDR3 loop spans 19 amino acids. CDR1 and CDR2 (germline): MDHEN, SYDVKM. V was shortened by 6 bases and J by 1 base, with 25 bases between the two germline ends. DNA for the CDR3: TGTGCCAGCAGAACCCCGAGGACCCCAGGGGCGTCGAGCAATCAGCCCCAGCATTTT. It codes for CASRTPRTPGASSNQPQHF.

DNA for the CDR3: TGTGCCAGCAGCTTACGGTGGGGCGGGAGTTTAGATGAGCAGTTCTTC. Its translation: CASSLRWGGSLDEQFF. The chain recombines TRBV7-8 with TRBJ2-1; 7 bases fit TRBD2. Trimming cost V 2 bases and J 8 bases; bases outside gene matches: 12. The CDR3 is made up of 16 amino acids. Germline lookup yields CDR1 SGHVS and CDR2 FQNEAQ.